A selection of T cell receptor beta chains follows, all from one sample in a study of shared clonotypes between healthy human individuals. Sequencing used immunoSEQ multiplex PCR; TCRdb keeps in-frame clones, though not all of them. This sample has about 2.2 million clones; roughly 95% occur once, and the top ten carry roughly 1.7%. The sequenced material came from naive CD8+ T cells from PBMCs. These receptors were obtained from a man in his late teens or twenties in good health. Some clones in this sample may be carry-over from other donors' samples. Both conserved end residues are part of each CDR3. Each record gives: J gene, D gene, V gene, clone size, CDR3 length, CDR3 DNA, CDR3 protein. The D gene is left open where the match is weak. Size is stated for part of the rows, as once, few or many counts, or as a class when the clone is expanded.

>TRBJ1-1|TRBD1|TRBV27|few|15
TGTGCCAGCAGTTCCTTCGACAGGGCGAACACTGAAGCTTTCTTT
CASSSFDRANTEAFF
>TRBJ2-2|-|TRBV7-9|-|14
TGTGCCAGCAGCCCAGGGCCGCGGGCCGGGGAGCTGTTTTTT
CASSPGPRAGELFF
>TRBJ2-7|-|TRBV4-1|-|15
TGCGCCAGCAGCCAAGATGAGAGGAGCTCCTACGAGCAGTACTTC
CASSQDERSSYEQYF
>TRBJ2-7|-|TRBV21-1|-|15
TGTGCCAGCAGTTGGGGAGGGCCGTCGTTTTACGAGCAGTACTTC
CASSWGGPSFYEQYF
>TRBJ2-1|-|TRBV5-8|-|12
TGTGCCAGCAGCTTAGGTAACAATGAGCAGTTCTTC
CASSLGNNEQFF
>TRBJ1-1|-|TRBV9|-|14
TGTGCCAGCAGCGTAGGAAAGGGGGGGACTGAAGCTTTCTTT
CASSVGKGGTEAFF
>TRBJ2-7|-|TRBV6-5|-|14
TGTGCCAGCAGTTACTTGGGGCCCCTCAGCGAGCAGTACTTC
CASSYLGPLSEQYF
>TRBJ2-7|TRBD1|TRBV7-8|-|15
TGTGCCAGCAGCTCAAGACAGGGGGCGACTTACGAGCAGTACTTC
CASSSRQGATYEQYF
>TRBJ2-2|TRBD1|TRBV28|-|15
TGTGCCAGCAGTTGGACAGGGGTAAATACCGGGGAGCTGTTTTTT
CASSWTGVNTGELFF
>TRBJ2-6|TRBD1|TRBV11-2|-|19
TGTGCCAGCACATTCCCTCGGACAGGGGCGCTCTCTGGGGCCAACGTCCTGACTTTC
CASTFPRTGALSGANVLTF
>TRBJ2-7|-|TRBV4-3|-|13
TGCGCCAGCAGCCCCGTCCTGTCAGTCGAGCAGTACTTC
CASSPVLSVEQYF
>TRBJ1-2|-|TRBV5-1|-|15
TGCGCCAGCAGCTTGGCCCCCGGAGACGGGGGCGGGGGCACCTTC
CASSLAPGDGGGGTF
>TRBJ1-2|-|TRBV27|-|15
TGTGCCAGCAGTTTAATGTTTGGGCAGGATTATGGCTACACCTTC
CASSLMFGQDYGYTF
>TRBJ1-1|-|TRBV7-3|-|18
TGTGCCAGCAGCTTAACGGGAGGGAGAATCCGCAAGGGGACTGAAGCTTTCTTT
CASSLTGGRIRKGTEAFF
>TRBJ2-1|-|TRBV28|-|15
TGTGCCAGCCGCTACGGGGACATCTCCTACAATGAGCAGTTCTTC
CASRYGDISYNEQFF
>TRBJ1-1|-|TRBV7-3|-|15
TGTGCCAGCAGCTTAAGGGGACGCGGGTTCACTGAAGCTTTCTTT
CASSLRGRGFTEAFF
>TRBJ1-1|TRBD1|TRBV4-1|-|17
TGCGCCAGCAGCCCGAGGACAGGGGGCAGGGGGGACACTGAAGCTTTCTTT
CASSPRTGGRGDTEAFF
>TRBJ2-3|-|TRBV14|-|13
TGTGCCAGCAGCCCGTGGGTCACAGATACGCAGTATTTT
CASSPWVTDTQYF
>TRBJ1-2|-|TRBV9|-|12
TGTGCCAGCAGCCCGGGACATCTGGATCACACCTTC
CASSPGHLDHTF
>TRBJ1-1|-|TRBV7-2|-|14
TGTGCCAGCAGCCTGGGGTCGGTGAACACTGAAGCTTTCTTT
CASSLGSVNTEAFF
>TRBJ1-3|-|TRBV9|-|14
TGTGCCAGCAGCTCCGGACAGCCTGGAAACACCATATATTTT
CASSSGQPGNTIYF
>TRBJ1-4|-|TRBV29-1|-|16
TGCAGCGTTGAAGAGGAGCCAAGGGGGTATAATGAAAAACTGTTTTTT
CSVEEEPRGYNEKLFF
>TRBJ2-3|TRBD2|TRBV5-6|-|17
TGTGCCAGCACCGATGGGGGTTTAGCGGGAGCTTCAGATACGCAGTATTTT
CASTDGGLAGASDTQYF
>TRBJ2-7|-|TRBV6-1|once|14
TGTGCCAGCGCGAAAGGGCCCGGCTCCTACGAGCAGTACTTC
CASAKGPGSYEQYF
>TRBJ2-7|TRBD2|TRBV5-6|-|14
TGTGCCAGCAGCTCCCGGACTAGCGGGTACGAGCAGTACTTC
CASSSRTSGYEQYF
>TRBJ1-5|-|TRBV10-1|few|14
TGCGCCAGCCGGACAGTCTATAGCAATCAGCCCCAGCATTTT
CASRTVYSNQPQHF
>TRBJ2-1|-|TRBV19|-|14
TGTGCCAGTAGTATAGGGTGGAGGGGACATGAGCAGTTCTTC
CASSIGWRGHEQFF
>TRBJ2-2|-|TRBV7-9|-|14
TGTGCCAGCAGCTTCCTTCATGATTCCGGGGAGCTGTTTTTT
CASSFLHDSGELFF